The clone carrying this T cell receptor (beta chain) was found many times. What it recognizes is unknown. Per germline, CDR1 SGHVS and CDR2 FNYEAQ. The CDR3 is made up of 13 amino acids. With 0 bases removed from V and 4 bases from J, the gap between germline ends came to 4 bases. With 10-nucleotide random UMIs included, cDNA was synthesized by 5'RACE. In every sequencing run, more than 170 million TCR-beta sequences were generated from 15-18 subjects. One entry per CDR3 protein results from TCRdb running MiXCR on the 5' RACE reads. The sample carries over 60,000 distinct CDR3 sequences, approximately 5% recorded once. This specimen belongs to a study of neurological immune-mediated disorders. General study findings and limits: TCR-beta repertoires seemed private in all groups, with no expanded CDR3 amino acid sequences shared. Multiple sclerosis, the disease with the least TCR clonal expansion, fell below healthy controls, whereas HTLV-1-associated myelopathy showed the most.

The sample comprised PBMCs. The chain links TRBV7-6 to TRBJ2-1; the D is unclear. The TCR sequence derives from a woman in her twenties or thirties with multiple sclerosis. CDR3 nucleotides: TGTGCCAGCAGCTTAGCCCCGTACAATGAGCAGTTCTTC. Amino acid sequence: CASSLAPYNEQFF. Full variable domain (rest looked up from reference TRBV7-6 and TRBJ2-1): GAGVSQSPRYKVTKRGQDVALRCDPISGHVSLYWYRQALGQGPEFLTYFNYEAQQDKSGLPNDRFSAERPEGSISTLTIQRTEQRDSAMYRCASSLAPYNEQFFGPGTRLTVL.